Given below is one TCR beta chain in context. What it binds is not known. The sample belongs to a study of cytomegalovirus exposure and HLA in healthy donors. At the level of the study: Later analysis reported that the roughly 120 validation repertoires shared the platform of the roughly 680 first-cohort repertoires.

Study-level points and caveats: It was reported that the classifier diagnosed cytomegalovirus status with high specificity and sensitivity in both the original and validation cohorts.

V was clipped by 4 bases and J by 4 bases; unmatched bases: 12. The CDR3 spans 16 residues. The germline gives CDR1 LNHDA, CDR2 SQIVND (reference sequence). Here immunoSEQ multiplex PCR was the method, and the copy in TCRdb shows in-frame clones only, minus some. The data contain around 240,000 clones, around 90% of them singletons. This receptor was taken from a woman aged 18-29 years in good health and CMV-seronegative. The gene calls are TRBV19 and TRBJ1-2, with 7 bases matching TRBD1. Sample: PBMCs. As DNA, the CDR3 is TGTGCCAGTAGTAAGCTACAGGGGCCCGGCGGCTATGGCTACACCTTC. Translated: CASSKLQGPGGYGYTF.